This T cell receptor beta chain was recorded in a study of blood T cell repertoires in COVID-19. Turning to the study itself: T cells, B-cell-depleted T cells, or PBMCs supplied cDNA or gDNA.

The authors' processing: Scientists estimated how many nucleated cells there were by amplifying reference gene primers. Repertoires were generated with immunoSEQ multiplex PCR, while TCRdb's copy carries only in-frame clones and drops some. D and trimming were read from the DNA, whereas the V and J calls and clone size are those reported in that table. In the table there are 120,000 to 150,000 clones, about nine tenths of which are singletons. The germline V gene encodes CDR1 KGHDR and CDR2 SFDVKD. The CDR3 covers 15 residues. V trimming: 1 base; J trimming: 8 bases; junction bases outside the gene matches: 7.

The gene calls are TRBV24-1 and TRBJ2-1; 7 bases are a match to TRBD1. Sample: peripheral blood. This TCR was sampled from a human donor in a cohort sampled during active COVID-19. CDR3 sequence (DNA): TGTGCCACCAGTGATTTAACAGGGGAGAAGGATGAGCAGTTCTTC. Protein sequence: CATSDLTGEKDEQFF.